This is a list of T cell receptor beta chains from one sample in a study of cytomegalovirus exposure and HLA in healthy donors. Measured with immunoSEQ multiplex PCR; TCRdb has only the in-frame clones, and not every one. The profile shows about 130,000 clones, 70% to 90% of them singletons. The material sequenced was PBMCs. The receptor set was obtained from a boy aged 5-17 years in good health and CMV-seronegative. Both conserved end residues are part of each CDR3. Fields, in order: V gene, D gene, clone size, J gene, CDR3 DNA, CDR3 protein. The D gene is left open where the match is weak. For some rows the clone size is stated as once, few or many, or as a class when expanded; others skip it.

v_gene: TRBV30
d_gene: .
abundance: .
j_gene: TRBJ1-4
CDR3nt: TGTGCCTGGAGTGCCCCAGGGGAGGGTGAAAAACTGTTTTTT
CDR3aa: CAWSAPGEGEKLFF

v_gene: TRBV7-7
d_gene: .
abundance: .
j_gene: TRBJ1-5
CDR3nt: TGTGCCAGCAGCTTAGCCGGCAACGACACCCACGTCGGCAATCAGCCCCAGCATTTT
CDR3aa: CASSLAGNDTHVGNQPQHF

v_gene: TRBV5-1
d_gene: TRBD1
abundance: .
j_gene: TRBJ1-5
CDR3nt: TGCGCCAGCAGCTCCCAGGGGGGTAGCAATCAGCCCCAGCATTTT
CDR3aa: CASSSQGGSNQPQHF

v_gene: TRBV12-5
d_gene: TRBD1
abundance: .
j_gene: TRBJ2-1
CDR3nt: TGTGCTAGTGGTTCCGGGCAGGGGGCGTACAATGAGCAGTTCTTC
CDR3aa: CASGSGQGAYNEQFF

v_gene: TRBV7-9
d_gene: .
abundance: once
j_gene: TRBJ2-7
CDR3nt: TGTGCCAGCAGCTTAGCTTCCGGGAACTACGAGCAGTACTTC
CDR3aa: CASSLASGNYEQYF

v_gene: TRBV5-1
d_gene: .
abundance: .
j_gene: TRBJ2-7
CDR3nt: TGCGCCAGCAGCCAGGGACTCCTTGGGGCCCCTTACGAGCAGTACTTC
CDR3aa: CASSQGLLGAPYEQYF

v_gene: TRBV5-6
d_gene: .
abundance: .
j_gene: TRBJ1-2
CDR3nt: TGTGCCAGCAGCTTGATTAGGGGCAACTATGGCTACCCCTTC
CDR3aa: CASSLIRGNYGYPF

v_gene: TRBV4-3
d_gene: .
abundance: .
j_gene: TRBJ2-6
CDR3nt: TGCGCCAGCAGCCCTTTAGCGTTGGGGTCTGAGGGGGCCAACGTCCTGACTTTC
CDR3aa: CASSPLALGSEGANVLTF

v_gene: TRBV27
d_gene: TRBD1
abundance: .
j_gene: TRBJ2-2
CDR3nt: TGTGCCAGCAGTTCTGGGACAGCCACCGGGGAGCTGTTTTTT
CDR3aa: CASSSGTATGELFF

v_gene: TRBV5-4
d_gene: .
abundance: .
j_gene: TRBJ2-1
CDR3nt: TGTGCCAGCAGCTTGGCGGCCACTACTATCAATGAGCAGTTCTTC
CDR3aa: CASSLAATTINEQFF

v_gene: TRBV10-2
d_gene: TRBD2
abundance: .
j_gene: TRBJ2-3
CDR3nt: TGCGCCAGCAGTGGGACTAGCGGGGTGGTAGATACGCAGTATTTT
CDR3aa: CASSGTSGVVDTQYF

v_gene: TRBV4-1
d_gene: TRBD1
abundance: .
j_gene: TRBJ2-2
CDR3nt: TGCGCCAGCAGCCAAGATACCGGGACAGCGAACACCGGGGAGCTGTTTTTT
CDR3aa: CASSQDTGTANTGELFF

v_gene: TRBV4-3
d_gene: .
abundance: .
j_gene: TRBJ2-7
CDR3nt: TGCGCCAGCAGCCAAGAGAATATGCGGGACGGTGCCTACGAGCAGTACTTC
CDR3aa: CASSQENMRDGAYEQYF